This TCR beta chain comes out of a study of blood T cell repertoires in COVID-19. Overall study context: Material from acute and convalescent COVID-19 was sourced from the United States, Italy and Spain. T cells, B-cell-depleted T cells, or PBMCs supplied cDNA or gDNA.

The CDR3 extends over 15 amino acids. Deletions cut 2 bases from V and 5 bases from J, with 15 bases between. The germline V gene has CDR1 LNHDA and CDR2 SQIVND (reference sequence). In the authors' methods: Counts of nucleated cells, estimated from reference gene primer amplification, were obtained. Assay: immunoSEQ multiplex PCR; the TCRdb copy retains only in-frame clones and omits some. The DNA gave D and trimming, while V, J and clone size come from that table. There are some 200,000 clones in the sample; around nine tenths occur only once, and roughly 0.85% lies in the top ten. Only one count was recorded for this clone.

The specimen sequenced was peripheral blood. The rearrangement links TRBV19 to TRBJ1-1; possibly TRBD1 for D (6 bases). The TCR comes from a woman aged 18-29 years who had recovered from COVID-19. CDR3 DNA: TGTGCCAGTAGTATATTGGGATCAGGGGAGACTGAAGCTTTCTTT. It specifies CASSILGSGETEAFF.